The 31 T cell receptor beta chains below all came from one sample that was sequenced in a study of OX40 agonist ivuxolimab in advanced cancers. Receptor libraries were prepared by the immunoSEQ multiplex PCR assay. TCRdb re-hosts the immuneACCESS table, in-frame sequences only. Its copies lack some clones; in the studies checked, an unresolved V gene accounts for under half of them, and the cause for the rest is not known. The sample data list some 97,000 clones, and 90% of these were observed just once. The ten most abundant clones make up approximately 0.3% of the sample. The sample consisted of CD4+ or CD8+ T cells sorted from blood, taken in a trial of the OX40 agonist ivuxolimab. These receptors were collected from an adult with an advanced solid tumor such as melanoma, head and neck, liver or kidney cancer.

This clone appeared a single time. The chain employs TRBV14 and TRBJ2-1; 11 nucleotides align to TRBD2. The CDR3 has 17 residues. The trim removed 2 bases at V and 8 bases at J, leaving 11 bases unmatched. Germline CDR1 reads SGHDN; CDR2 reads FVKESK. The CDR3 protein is CASSQSARLAGPDEQFF. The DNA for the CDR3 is TGTGCCAGCAGCCAAAGTGCGAGACTAGCGGGACCGGATGAGCAGTTCTTC.

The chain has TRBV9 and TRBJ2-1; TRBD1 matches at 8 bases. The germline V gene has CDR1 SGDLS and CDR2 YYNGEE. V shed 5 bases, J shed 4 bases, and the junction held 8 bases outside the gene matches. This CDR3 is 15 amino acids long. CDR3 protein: CASSRTGNIYNEQFF. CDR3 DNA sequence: TGTGCCAGCAGTCGGACAGGGAATATTTACAATGAGCAGTTCTTC.

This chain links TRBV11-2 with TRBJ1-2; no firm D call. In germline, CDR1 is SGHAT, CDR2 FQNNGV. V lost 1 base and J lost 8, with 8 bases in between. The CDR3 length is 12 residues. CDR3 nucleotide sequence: TGTGCCAGCAGCTTAGGTTCCGGGGGCTACACCTTC. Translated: CASSLGSGGYTF.

Here the CDR3 reads CASSRMGQGGQETQYF. CDR3 DNA sequence: TGTGCCAGCTCACGTATGGGACAGGGGGGCCAAGAGACCCAGTACTTC. The J gene is TRBJ2-5, the V gene TRBV18; 11 bases align to TRBD1. There are 16 residues in the CDR3. V lost 4 bases, J lost 1 base, and 5 bases stayed unmatched. CDR1 is KGHSH, CDR2 LQKENI, per germline.

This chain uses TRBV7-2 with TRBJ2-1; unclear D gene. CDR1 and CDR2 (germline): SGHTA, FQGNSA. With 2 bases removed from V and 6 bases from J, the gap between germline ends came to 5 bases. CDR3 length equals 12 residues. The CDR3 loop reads CASSLNFNEQFF. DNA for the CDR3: TGTGCCAGCAGCTTAAACTTCAATGAGCAGTTCTTC. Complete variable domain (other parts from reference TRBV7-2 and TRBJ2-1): GAGVSQSPSNKVTEKGKDVELRCDPISGHTALYWYRQSLGQGLEFLIYFQGNSAPDKSGLPSDRFSAERTGGSVSTLTIQRTQQEDSAVYLCASSLNFNEQFFGPGTRLTVL.

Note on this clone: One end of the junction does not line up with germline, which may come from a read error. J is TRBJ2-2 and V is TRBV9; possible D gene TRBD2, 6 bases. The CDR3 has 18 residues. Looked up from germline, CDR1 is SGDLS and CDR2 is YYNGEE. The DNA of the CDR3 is TGTGCCAGCAGAGTAGCCGACCTGTATCCGGGAGCGGTCGGGGAGCTGTTTTTT. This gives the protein CASRVADLYPGAVGELFF.

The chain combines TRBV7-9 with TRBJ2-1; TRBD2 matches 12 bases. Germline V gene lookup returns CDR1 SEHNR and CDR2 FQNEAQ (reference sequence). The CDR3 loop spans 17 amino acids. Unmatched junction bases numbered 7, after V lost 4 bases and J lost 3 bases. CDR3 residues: CASSSTKLAGGYNEQFF. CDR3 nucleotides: TGTGCCAGCAGCTCGACCAAACTAGCGGGAGGCTACAATGAGCAGTTCTTC.

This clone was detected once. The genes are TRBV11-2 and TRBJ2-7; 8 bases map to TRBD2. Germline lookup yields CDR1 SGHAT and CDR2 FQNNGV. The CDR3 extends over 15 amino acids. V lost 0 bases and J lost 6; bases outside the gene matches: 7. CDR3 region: CASSLEGTSPAEQYF. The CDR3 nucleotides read TGTGCCAGCAGCTTAGAGGGGACTAGTCCTGCCGAGCAGTACTTC. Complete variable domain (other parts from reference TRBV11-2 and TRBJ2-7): EAGVAQSPRYKIIEKRQSVAFWCNPISGHATLYWYQQILGQGPKLLIQFQNNGVVDDSQLPKDRFSAERLKGVDSTLKIQPAKLEDSAVYLCASSLEGTSPAEQYFGPGTRLTVT.

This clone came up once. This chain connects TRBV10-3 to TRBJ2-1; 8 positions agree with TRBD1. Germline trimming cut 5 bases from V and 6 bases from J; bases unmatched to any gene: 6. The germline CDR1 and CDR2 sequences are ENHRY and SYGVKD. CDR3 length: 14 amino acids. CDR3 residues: CAISFAGGGNEQFF. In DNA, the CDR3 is TGTGCCATCAGTTTCGCAGGGGGCGGCAATGAGCAGTTCTTC.

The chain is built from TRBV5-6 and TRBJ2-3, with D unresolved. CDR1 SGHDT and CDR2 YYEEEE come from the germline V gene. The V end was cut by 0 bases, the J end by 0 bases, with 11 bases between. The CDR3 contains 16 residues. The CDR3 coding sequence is TGTGCCAGCAGCTTGGTTGTTCCCACTAGCACAGATACGCAGTATTTT. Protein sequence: CASSLVVPTSTDTQYF.

DNA for the CDR3: TGTGCCTGGGGACTACTTTACGAGCAGTACTTC. This translates into CAWGLLYEQYF. The V gene is TRBV30, the J gene TRBJ2-7; possibly TRBD2 for D (6 bases). The CDR3 has 11 amino acids. Germline V gives CDR1 GTSNPN, CDR2 SVGIG (reference sequence). Trimming left V 5 bases short and J 4 bases short, with 9 bases between.

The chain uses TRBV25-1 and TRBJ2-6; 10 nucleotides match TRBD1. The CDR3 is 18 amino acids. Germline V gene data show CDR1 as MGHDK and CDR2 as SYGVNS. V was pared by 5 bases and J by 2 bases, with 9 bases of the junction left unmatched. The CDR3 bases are TGTGCCAGCAGTATAGCAGGGACAGGGGACGCTGGGGCCAACGTCCTGACTTTC. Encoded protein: CASSIAGTGDAGANVLTF.

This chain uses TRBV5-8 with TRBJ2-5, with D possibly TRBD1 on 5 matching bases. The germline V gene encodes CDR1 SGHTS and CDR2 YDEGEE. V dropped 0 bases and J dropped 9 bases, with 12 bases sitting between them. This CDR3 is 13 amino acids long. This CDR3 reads CASSLAGYTAQYF. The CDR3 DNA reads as TGTGCCAGCAGCTTGGCAGGGTATACGGCCCAGTACTTC.

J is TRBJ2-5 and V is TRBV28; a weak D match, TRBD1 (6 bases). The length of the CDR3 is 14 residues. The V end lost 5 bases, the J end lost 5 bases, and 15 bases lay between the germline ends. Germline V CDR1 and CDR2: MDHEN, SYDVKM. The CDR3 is CASSRQAEVETQYF. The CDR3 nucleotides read TGTGCCAGCAGTCGACAGGCAGAGGTGGAGACCCAGTACTTC.

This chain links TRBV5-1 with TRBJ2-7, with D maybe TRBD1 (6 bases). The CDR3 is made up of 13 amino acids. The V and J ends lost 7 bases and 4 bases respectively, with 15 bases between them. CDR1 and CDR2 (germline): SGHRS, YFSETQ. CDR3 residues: CASGRDNGYEQYF. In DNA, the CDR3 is TGCGCCAGCGGCAGGGACAACGGTTACGAGCAGTACTTC.

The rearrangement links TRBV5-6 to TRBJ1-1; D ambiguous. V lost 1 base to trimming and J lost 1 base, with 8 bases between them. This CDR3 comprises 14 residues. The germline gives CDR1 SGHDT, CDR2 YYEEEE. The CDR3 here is CASSLYMANTEAFF. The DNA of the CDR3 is TGTGCCAGCAGCTTGTACATGGCGAACACTGAAGCTTTCTTT.

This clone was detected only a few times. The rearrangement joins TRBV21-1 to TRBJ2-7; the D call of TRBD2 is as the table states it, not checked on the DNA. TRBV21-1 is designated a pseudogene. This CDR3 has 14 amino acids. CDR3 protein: CASKRSSGIYEQYF. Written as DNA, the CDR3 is TGTGCCAGCAAGCGGTCTAGCGGGATATACGAGCAGTACTTC.

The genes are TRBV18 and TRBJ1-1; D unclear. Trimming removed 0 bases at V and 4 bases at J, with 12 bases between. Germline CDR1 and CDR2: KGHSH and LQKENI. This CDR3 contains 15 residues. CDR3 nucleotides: TGTGCCAGCTCACCACCGGCCCGGGTGGGCACTGAAGCTTTCTTT. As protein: CASSPPARVGTEAFF.

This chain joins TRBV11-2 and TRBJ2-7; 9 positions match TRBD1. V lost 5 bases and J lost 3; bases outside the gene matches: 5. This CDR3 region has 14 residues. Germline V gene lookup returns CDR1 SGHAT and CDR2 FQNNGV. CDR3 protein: CASSLRDRDYEQYF. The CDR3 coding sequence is TGTGCCAGCAGCCTCCGGGACAGGGACTACGAGCAGTACTTC.

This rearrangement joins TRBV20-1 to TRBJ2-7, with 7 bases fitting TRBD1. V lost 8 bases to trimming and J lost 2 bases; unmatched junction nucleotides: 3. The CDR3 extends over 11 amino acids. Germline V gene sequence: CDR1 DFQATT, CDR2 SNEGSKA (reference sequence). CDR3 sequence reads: CSPGTAYEQYF. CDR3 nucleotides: TGCAGTCCGGGGACAGCCTACGAGCAGTACTTC.

The CDR3 DNA reads as TGTGCTAGTGGTTTAACCCTACTAGCGGGAGACCACGAGCAGTACTTC. Translation gives CASGLTLLAGDHEQYF. V is TRBV12-5 and J is TRBJ2-7; 11 bases map to TRBD2. The germline CDR1 and CDR2 sequences are LGHNT and FRNRAP. Losses at the gene ends were 3 bases for V and 5 bases for J; bases not matched to a gene: 9. This CDR3 is built from 16 residues.

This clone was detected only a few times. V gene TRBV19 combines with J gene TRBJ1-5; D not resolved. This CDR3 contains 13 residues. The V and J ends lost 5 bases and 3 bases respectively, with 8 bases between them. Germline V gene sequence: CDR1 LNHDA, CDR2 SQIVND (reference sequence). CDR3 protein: CASSRANNQPQHF. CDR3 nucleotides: TGTGCCAGTAGTCGAGCTAACAATCAGCCCCAGCATTTT.

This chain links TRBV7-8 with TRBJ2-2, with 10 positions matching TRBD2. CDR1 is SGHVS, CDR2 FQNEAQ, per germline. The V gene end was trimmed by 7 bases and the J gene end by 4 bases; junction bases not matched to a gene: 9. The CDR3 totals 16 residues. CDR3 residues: CASTVRAGGGTGELFF. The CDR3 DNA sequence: TGTGCCAGCACCGTCAGAGCGGGAGGGGGCACCGGGGAGCTGTTTTTT.

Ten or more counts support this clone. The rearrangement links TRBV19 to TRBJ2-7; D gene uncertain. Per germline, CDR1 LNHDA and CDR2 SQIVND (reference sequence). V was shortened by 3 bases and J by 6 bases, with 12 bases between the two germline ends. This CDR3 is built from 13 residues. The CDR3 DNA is TGTGCCAGTAGTATTGGGCCCCGACGCGAGCAGTACTTC. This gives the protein CASSIGPRREQYF.

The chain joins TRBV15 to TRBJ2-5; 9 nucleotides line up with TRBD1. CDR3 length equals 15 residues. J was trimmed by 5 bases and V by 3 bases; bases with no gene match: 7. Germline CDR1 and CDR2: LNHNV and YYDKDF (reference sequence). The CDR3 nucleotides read TGTGCCACCAGCAGTAGACAGGGGGTGTGGGAGACCCAGTACTTC. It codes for CATSSRQGVWETQYF.

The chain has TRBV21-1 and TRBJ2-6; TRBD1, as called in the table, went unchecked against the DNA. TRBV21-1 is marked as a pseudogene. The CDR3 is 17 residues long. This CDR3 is CASSKVGQSSGANVLTF. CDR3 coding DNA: TGTGCCAGCAGCAAAGTCGGACAGAGCTCTGGGGCCAACGTCCTGACTTTC.

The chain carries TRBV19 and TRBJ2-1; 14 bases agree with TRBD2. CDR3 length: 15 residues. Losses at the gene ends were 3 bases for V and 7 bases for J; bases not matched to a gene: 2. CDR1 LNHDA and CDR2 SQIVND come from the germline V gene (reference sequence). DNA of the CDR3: TGTGCCAGTAGTATCGGACTAGCGGGAGGAAATGAGCAGTTCTTC. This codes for CASSIGLAGGNEQFF. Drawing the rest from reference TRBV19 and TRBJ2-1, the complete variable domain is DGGITQSPKYLFRKEGQNVTLSCEQNLNHDAMYWYRQDPGQGLRLIYYSQIVNDFQKGDIAEGYSVSREKKESFPLTVTSAQKNPTAFYLCASSIGLAGGNEQFFGPGTRLTVL.

CDR3: CAISESRMSSTDTQYF. The CDR3 DNA reads as TGTGCCATCAGTGAGTCTAGGATGTCTAGCACAGATACGCAGTATTTT. V gene TRBV10-3 combines with J gene TRBJ2-3; D call uncertain. Trimming cost V 0 bases and J 0 bases, with 10 bases left between them. Germline CDR1 is ENHRY and CDR2 is SYGVKD. The CDR3 extends over 16 amino acids.

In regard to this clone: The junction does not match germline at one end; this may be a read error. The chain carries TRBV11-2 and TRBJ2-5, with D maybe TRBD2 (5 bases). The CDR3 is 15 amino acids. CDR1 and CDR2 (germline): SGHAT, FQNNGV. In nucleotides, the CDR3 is TGTGCCAGCAGCTTAGGGACGACTACCCAAGAGGCCCAGTACTTC. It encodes CASSLGTTTQEAQYF.

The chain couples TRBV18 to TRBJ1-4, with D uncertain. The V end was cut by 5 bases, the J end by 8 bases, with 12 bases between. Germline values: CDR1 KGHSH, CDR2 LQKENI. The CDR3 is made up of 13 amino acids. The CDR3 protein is CASSSPPGEKLFF. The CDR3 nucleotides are TGTGCCAGCTCATCCCCCCCCGGGGAAAAACTGTTTTTT.

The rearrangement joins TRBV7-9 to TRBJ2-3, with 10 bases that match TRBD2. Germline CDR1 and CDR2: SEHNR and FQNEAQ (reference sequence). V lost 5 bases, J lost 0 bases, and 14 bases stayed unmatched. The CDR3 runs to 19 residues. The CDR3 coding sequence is TGTGCCAGCAGCGCATCTAGCGGGAGCAGGGCCCCTAGCACAGATACGCAGTATTTT. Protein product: CASSASSGSRAPSTDTQYF.